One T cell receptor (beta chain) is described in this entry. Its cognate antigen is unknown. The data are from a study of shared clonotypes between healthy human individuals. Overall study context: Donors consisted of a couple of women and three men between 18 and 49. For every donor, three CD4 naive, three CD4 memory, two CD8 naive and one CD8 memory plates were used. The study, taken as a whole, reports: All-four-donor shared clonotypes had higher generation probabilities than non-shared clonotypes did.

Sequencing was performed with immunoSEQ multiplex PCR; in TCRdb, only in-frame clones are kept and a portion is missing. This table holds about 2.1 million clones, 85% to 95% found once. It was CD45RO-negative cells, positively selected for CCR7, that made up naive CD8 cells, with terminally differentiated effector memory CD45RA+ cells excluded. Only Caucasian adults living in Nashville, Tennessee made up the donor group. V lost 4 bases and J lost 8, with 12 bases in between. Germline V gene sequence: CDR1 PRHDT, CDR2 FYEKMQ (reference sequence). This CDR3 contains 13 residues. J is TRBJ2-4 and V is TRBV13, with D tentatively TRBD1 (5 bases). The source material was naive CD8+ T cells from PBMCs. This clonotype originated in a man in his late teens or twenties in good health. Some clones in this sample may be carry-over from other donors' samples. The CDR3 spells CASSYKQGDIQYF. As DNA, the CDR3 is TGTGCCAGCAGCTATAAGCAGGGCGACATTCAGTACTTC. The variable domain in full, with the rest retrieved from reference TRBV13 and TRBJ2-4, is AAGVIQSPRHLIKEKRETATLKCYPIPRHDTVYWYQQGPGQDPQFLISFYEKMQSDKGSIPDRFSAQQFSDYHSELNMSSLELGDSALYFCASSYKQGDIQYFGAGTRLSVL.